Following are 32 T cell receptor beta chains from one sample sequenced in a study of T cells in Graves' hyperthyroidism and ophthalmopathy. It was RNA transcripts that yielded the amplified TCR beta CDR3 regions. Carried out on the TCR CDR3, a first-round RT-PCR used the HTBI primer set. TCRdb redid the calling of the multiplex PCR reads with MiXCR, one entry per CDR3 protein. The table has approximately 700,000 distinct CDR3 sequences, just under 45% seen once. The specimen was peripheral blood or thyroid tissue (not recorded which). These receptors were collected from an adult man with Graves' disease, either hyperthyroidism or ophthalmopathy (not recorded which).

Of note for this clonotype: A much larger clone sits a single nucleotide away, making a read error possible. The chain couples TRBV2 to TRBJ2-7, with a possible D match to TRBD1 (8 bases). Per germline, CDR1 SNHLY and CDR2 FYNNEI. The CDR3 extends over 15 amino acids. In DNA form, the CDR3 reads TGTGCCAGCAGGGGGGGGGACAGGACCTCTGGGGAGCAGCACTTC. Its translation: CASRGGDRTSGEQHF.

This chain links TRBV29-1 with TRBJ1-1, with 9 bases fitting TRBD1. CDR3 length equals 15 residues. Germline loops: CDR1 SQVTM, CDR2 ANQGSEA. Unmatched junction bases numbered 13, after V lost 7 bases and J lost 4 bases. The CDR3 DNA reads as TGCAGCGCCACCCAACAGGGGGCGGAGGGCACTGAAGCTTTCTTT. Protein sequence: CSATQQGAEGTEAFF.

CDR3 protein: CAISERWGGQGWRNTIYF. The CDR3 DNA follows: TGTGCCATCAGTGAGAGATGGGGTGGACAGGGGTGGAGGAACACCATATATTTT. The chain links TRBV10-3 to TRBJ1-3; 9 bases map to TRBD1. Germline CDR1 is ENHRY and CDR2 is SYGVKD. After removal of 2 bases from V and 7 bases from J, the junction contained 15 bases not matched to a gene. The CDR3 is 18 residues long.

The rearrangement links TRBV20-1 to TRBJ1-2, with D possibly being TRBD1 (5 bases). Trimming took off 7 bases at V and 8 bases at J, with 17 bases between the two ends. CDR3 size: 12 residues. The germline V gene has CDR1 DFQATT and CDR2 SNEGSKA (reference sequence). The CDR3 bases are TGCAGTGTCGACACTCGGGACCGCGGCTACACCTTC. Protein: CSVDTRDRGYTF.

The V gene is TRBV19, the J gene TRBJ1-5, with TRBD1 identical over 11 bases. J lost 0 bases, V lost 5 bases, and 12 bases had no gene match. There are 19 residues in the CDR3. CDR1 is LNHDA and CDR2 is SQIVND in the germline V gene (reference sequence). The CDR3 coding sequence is TGTGCCAGTAGTCCGCGGACAGGGGGCTGGGAATATAGCAATCAGCCCCAGCATTTT. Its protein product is CASSPRTGGWEYSNQPQHF.

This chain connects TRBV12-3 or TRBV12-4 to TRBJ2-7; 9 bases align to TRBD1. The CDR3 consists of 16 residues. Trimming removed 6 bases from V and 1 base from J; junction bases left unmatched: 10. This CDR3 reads CASSASGTGSSYEQYF. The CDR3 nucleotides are TGTGCCAGCAGCGCGTCCGGGACAGGGAGTTCCTACGAGCAGTACTTC.

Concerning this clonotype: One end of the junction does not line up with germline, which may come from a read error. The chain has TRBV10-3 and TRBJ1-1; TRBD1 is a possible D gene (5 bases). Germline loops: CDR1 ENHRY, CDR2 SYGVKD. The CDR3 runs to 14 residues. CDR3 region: CATSEAGANTEAFF. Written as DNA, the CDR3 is TGTGCCACCAGTGAGGCCGGGGCGAACACTGAAGCTTTCTTT.

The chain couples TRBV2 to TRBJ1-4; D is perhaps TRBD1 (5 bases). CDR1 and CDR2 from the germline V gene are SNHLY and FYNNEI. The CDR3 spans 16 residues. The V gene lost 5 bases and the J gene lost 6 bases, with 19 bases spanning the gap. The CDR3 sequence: CASSPYTRGVYEKLFF. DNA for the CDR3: TGTGCCAGCAGTCCCTACACCCGGGGGGTCTATGAAAAACTGTTTTTT.

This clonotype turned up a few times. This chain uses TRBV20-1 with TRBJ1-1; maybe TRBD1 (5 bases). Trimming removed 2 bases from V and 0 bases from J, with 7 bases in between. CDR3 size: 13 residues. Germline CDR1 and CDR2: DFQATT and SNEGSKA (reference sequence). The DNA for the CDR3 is TGCAGTGCTAGACGAGGGGTGAACACTGAAGCTTTCTTT. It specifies CSARRGVNTEAFF.

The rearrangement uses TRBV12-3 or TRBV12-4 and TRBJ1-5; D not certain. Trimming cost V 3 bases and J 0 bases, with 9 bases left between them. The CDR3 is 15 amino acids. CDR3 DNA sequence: TGTGCCAGCAGTTTTGGAGGATATAGCAATCAGCCCCAGCATTTT. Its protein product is CASSFGGYSNQPQHF.

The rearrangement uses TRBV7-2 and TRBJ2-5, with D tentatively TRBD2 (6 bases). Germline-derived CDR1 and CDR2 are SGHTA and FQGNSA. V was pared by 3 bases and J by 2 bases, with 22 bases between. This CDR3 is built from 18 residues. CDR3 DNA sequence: TGTGCCAGCAGCTTCCCCCATGCGGCGGCGGGGTATCAAGAGACCCAGTACTTC. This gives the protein CASSFPHAAAGYQETQYF. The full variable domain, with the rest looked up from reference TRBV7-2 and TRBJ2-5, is GAGVSQSPSNKVTEKGKDVELRCDPISGHTALYWYRQSLGQGLEFLIYFQGNSAPDKSGLPSDRFSAERTGGSVSTLTIQRTQQEDSAVYLCASSFPHAAAGYQETQYFGPGTRLLVL.

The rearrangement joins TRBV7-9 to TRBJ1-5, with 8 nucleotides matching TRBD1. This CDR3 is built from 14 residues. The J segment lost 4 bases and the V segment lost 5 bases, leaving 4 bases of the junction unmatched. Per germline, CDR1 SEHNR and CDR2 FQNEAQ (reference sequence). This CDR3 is CASSHTGGNQPQHF. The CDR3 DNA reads TGTGCCAGCAGCCACACAGGGGGTAATCAGCCCCAGCATTTT.

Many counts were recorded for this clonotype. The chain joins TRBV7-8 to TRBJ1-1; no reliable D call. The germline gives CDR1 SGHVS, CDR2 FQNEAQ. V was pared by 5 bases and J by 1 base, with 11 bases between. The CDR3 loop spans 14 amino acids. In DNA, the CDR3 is TGTGCCAGCAGCGCAAGGATGGCGAACACTGAAGCTTTCTTT. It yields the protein CASSARMANTEAFF.

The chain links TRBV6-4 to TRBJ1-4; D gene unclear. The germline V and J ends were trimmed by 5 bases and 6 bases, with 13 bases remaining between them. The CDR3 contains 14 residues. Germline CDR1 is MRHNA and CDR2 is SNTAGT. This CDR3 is CASSLVTADEKLFF. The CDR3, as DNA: TGTGCCAGCAGTTTGGTTACGGCCGATGAAAAACTGTTTTTT.

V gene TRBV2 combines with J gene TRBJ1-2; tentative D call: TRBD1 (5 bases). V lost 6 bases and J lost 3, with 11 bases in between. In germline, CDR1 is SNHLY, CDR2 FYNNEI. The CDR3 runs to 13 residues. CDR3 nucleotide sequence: TGTGCCAGCAGCCAGGGCGATGACTATGGCTACACCTTC. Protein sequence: CASSQGDDYGYTF.

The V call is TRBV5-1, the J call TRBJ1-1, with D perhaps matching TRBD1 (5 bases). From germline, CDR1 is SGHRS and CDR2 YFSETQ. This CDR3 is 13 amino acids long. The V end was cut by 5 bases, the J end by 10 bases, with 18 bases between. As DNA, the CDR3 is TGCGCCAGCAGAGCCGGGACCCCGGACGCAGCTTTCTTT. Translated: CASRAGTPDAAFF. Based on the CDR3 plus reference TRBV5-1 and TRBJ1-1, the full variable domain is KAGVTQTPRYLIKTRGQQVTLSCSPISGHRSVSWYQQTPGQGLQFLFEYFSETQRNKGNFPGRFSGRQFSNSRSEMNVSTLELGDSALYLCASRAGTPDAAFFGQGTRLTVV.

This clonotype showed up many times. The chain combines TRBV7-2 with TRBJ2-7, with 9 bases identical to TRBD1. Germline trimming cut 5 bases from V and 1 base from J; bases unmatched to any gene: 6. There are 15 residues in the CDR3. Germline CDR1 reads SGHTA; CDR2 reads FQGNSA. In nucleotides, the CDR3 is TGTGCCAGCAGCGGAAGGACAGGGGAGTCCTACGAGCAGTACTTC. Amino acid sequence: CASSGRTGESYEQYF.

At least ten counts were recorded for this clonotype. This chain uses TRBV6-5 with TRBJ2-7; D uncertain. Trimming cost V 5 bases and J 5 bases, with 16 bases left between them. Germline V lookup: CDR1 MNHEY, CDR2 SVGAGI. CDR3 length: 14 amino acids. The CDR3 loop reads CASSELGLIHEQYF. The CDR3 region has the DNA TGTGCCAGCAGTGAGCTGGGATTGATACACGAGCAGTACTTC.

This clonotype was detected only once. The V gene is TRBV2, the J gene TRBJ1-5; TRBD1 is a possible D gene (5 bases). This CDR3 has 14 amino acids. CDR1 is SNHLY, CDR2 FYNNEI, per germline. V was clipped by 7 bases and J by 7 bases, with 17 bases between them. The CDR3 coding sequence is TGTGCCAGCAACCCAGTGGGGGGAACGCAGCCCCAGCATTTT. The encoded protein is CASNPVGGTQPQHF.

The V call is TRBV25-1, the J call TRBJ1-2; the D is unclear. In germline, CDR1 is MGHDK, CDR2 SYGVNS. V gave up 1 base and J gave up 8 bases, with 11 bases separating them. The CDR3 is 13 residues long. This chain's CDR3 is CASSESPQGGYTF. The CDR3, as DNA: TGTGCCAGCAGTGAATCTCCCCAAGGGGGCTACACCTTC.

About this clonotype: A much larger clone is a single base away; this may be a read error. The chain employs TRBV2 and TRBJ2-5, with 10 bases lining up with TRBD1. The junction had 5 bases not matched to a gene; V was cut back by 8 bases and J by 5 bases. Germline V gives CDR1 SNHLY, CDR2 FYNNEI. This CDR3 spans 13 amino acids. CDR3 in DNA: TGTGCCAGCTCGACAGGGGGCCACGAGACCCAGTACTTC. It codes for CASSTGGHETQYF.

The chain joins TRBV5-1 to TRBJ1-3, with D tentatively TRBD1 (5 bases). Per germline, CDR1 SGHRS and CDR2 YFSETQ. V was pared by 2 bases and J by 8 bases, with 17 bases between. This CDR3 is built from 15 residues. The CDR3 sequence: CASSFDGTEGYTIYF. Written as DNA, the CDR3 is TGCGCCAGCAGCTTTGACGGGACGGAAGGCTACACCATATATTTT.

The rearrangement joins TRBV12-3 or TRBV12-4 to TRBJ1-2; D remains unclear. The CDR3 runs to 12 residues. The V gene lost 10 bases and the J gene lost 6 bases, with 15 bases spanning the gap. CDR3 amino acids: CATTGRTDGYTF. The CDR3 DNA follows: TGTGCCACGACTGGACGGACCGATGGCTACACCTTC.

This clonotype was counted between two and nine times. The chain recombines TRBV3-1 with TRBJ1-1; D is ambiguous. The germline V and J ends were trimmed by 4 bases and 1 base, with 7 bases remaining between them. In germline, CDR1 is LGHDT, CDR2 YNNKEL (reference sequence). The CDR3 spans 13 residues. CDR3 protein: CASSLKTNTEAFF. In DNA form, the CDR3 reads TGTGCCAGCAGCCTCAAAACGAACACTGAAGCTTTCTTT.

The CDR3, as DNA: TGTGCCAGCAGCCGTCTGCCGGGACAGGGAATGGCGGGGGGGTCCTACAATGAGCAGTTCTTC. Translation: CASSRLPGQGMAGGSYNEQFF. This chain connects TRBV7-4 to TRBJ2-7; TRBD1 or TRBD2 may be the D gene (9 bases each). The end of the DNA fits TRBJ2-1 better, so the J call may be wrong. The CDR3 covers 21 residues. The germline gives CDR1 SGHVT, CDR2 SQSDAQ.

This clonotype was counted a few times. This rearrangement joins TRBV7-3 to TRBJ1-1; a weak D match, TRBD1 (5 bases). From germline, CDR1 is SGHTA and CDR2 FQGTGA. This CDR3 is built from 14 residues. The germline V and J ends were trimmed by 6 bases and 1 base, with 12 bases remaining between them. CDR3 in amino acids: CASSDATGNTEAFF. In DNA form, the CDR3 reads TGTGCCAGCAGTGACGCCACAGGGAACACTGAAGCTTTCTTT. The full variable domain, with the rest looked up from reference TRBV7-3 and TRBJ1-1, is GAGVSQTPSNKVTEKGKYVELRCDPISGHTALYWYRQSLGQGPEFLIYFQGTGAADDSGLPNDRFFAVRPEGSVSTLKIQRTERGDSAVYLCASSDATGNTEAFFGQGTRLTVV.

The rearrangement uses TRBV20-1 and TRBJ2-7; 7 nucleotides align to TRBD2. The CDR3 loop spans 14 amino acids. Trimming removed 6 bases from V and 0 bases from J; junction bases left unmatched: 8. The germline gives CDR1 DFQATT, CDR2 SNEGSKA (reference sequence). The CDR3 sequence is CSAVAASGSYEQYF. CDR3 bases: TGCAGTGCCGTAGCGGCTAGCGGCTCCTACGAGCAGTACTTC.

CDR3 residues: CASSFGPRNSPLHF. The DNA for the CDR3 is TGTGCCAGCAGCTTCGGACCGCGTAATTCACCCCTCCACTTT. This chain links TRBV7-9 with TRBJ1-6; D is unclear. V dropped 3 bases and J dropped 6 bases, with 9 bases sitting between them. CDR3 size: 14 residues. Germline V gene sequence: CDR1 SEHNR, CDR2 FQNEAQ (reference sequence). The full variable domain, with the rest looked up from reference TRBV7-9 and TRBJ1-6, is DTGVSQNPRHKITKRGQNVTFRCDPISEHNRLYWYRQTLGQGPEFLTYFQNEAQLEKSRLLSDRFSAERPKGSFSTLEIQRTEQGDSAMYLCASSFGPRNSPLHFGNGTRLTVT.

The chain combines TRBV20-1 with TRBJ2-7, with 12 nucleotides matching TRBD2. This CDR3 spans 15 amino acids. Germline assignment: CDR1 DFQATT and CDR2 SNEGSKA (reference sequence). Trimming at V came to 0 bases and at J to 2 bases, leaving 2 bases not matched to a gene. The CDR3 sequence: CSARDPSGRAYEQYF. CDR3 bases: TGCAGTGCTAGAGATCCTAGCGGGAGGGCCTACGAGCAGTACTTC.

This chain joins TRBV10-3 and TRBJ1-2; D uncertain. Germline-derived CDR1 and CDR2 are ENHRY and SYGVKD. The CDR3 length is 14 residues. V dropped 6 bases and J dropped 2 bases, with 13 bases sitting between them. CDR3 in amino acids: CAIRGPNNNYGYTF. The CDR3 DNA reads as TGTGCCATCAGGGGCCCAAACAACAACTATGGCTACACCTTC.

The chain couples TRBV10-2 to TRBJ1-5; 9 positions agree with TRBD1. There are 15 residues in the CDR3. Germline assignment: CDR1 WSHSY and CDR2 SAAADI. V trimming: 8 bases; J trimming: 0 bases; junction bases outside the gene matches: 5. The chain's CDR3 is CASGGQGHSNQPQHF. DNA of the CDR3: TGCGCCAGCGGGGGACAGGGCCATAGCAATCAGCCCCAGCATTTT.

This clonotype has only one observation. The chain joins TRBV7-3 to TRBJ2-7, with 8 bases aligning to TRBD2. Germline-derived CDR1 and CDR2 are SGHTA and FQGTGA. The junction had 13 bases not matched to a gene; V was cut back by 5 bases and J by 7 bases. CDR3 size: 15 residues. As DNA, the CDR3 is TGTGCCAGCAGCGGAATACTAGCGGATCCGGGGGAGCAGTACTTC. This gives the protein CASSGILADPGEQYF.